The clone carrying this T cell receptor (beta chain) occurred once. The antigen remains undetermined. The data stem from a study of shared clonotypes between healthy human individuals. Study at large: Per donor, three plates held CD4 naive cells, three held CD4 memory, two held CD8 naive and one held CD8 memory.

Only CD45RO-negative cells positively selected for CCR7 counted as naive CD8 cells, so terminally differentiated effector memory CD45RA+ cells were excluded. Donors had no recently reported acute infections or vaccinations and were HIV-negative. CDR1 is MNHNY and CDR2 is SVGAGI in the germline V gene (reference sequence). The CDR3 has 11 amino acids. V lost 6 bases and J lost 4, with 3 bases in between. As handled by the study authors: ImmunoSEQ junction-only sequences lacked quality scores, so their filtering differed. Libraries were prepared by immunoSEQ multiplex PCR; TCRdb keeps only in-frame clonotypes and omits some of them. V and J calls and clone size are as listed in that table; D and trimming were resolved from the DNA. The sample lists 1.5 million to 2.5 million clones, about 95% seen once, with 1% to 1.5% in the top ten. General observations from the study: Limitation of the genetic and exposure-history diversity represented came from the few donors.

The specimen was naive CD8+ T cells sorted from blood. The chain has TRBV6-6 and TRBJ2-2; D remains unclear. The receptor was derived from a man younger than 35 in good health. CDR3 coding DNA: TGTGCCAGCAGGATCACCGGGGAGCTGTTTTTT. It codes for CASRITGELFF.